Presented here are 21 T cell receptor beta chains from one specimen sequenced in a study of cytomegalovirus exposure and HLA in healthy donors. Sequenced by immunoSEQ multiplex PCR; TCRdb stores in-frame clones only, minus some. The sample includes about 140,000 clones, 70% to 90% of them seen just once. Sequenced sample: PBMCs. All receptors derive from a man aged 18 to 30 in good health and CMV-seronegative.

The chain joins TRBV10-3 to TRBJ2-7; 7 bases align to TRBD1. CDR3 length: 14 amino acids. Germline CDR1 and CDR2: ENHRY and SYGVKD. V lost 5 bases to trimming and J lost 4 bases; unmatched junction nucleotides: 8. The CDR3 nucleotides read TGTGCCATCAGTCTAGGGGGCCCAGGTTACGAGCAGTACTTC. This translates into CAISLGGPGYEQYF.

This clone has only a few counts. J is TRBJ1-2 and V is TRBV6-5; no firm D call. This CDR3 comprises 15 residues. Germline CDR1 MNHEY, CDR2 SVGAGI. Trimming took 2 bases from V and 4 from J, leaving 14 bases between them. The CDR3 nucleotides read TGTGCCAGCAGTTACGGCGACACACATACCTATGGCTACACCTTC. Amino acid sequence: CASSYGDTHTYGYTF.

This clone was seen only once. CDR3 sequence reads: CASRPLWEGTYNEQFF. For the CDR3, the DNA is TGTGCCAGCAGGCCCTTATGGGAGGGCACCTACAATGAGCAGTTCTTC. The V gene is TRBV27, the J gene TRBJ2-1; TRBD2 agrees at 7 bases. The CDR3 covers 16 residues. CDR1 is MNHEY and CDR2 is SMNVEV in the germline V gene (reference sequence). V lost 6 bases to trimming and J lost 2 bases; unmatched junction nucleotides: 10.

V and J are TRBV25-1 and TRBJ2-2, with 7 bases lining up with TRBD2. The germline V gene has CDR1 MGHDK and CDR2 SYGVNS. Trimming at V came to 4 bases and at J to 0 bases, leaving 8 bases not matched to a gene. CDR3 size: 17 residues. As DNA, the CDR3 is TGTGCCAGCAGTGTAGTGGAACTAGCGACGAACACCGGGGAGCTGTTTTTT. Translating gives CASSVVELATNTGELFF.

This clone was recorded once. V gene TRBV6-5 combines with J gene TRBJ1-1; no clear D gene. V lost 5 bases, J lost 4 bases, and 11 bases lay in between. Germline lookup yields CDR1 MNHEY and CDR2 SVGAGI. The CDR3 spans 13 residues. CDR3 DNA: TGTGCCAGCAGTCGGGGTGTTGGCACTGAAGCTTTCTTT. Its translation is CASSRGVGTEAFF.

At least ten counts were recorded for this clone. The chain combines TRBV7-6 with TRBJ1-6, with D possibly being TRBD1 (6 bases). CDR1 and CDR2 (germline): SGHVS, FNYEAQ. The CDR3 consists of 16 residues. Trimming removed 5 bases at V and 7 bases at J, with 18 bases between. DNA of the CDR3: TGTGCCAGCAGCCCGGCGGGGGCCTATTCGAATTCACCCCTCCACTTT. Its protein is CASSPAGAYSNSPLHF.

The chain has TRBV6-5 and TRBJ2-2, with TRBD1 identical over 12 bases. Trimming at V came to 6 bases and at J to 6 bases, leaving 2 bases not matched to a gene. The germline V gene encodes CDR1 MNHEY and CDR2 SVGAGI. The CDR3 consists of 14 residues. CDR3: CASRGQGAPGELFF. The CDR3 coding sequence is TGTGCCAGCAGGGGACAGGGGGCCCCCGGGGAGCTGTTTTTT.

The V gene is TRBV6-5, the J gene TRBJ1-5; the match to TRBD1 covers 9 bases. Per germline, CDR1 MNHEY and CDR2 SVGAGI. This CDR3 region has 14 residues. Unmatched junction bases numbered 5, after V lost 4 bases and J lost 7 bases. CDR3 amino acids: CASSFGQGRQPQHF. The DNA for the CDR3 is TGTGCCAGCAGTTTCGGACAGGGGCGGCAGCCCCAGCATTTT.

In this sample, this clone turned up once. The rearrangement links TRBV11-2 to TRBJ2-2; possible D gene TRBD2, 6 bases. The CDR3 is made up of 17 amino acids. Deletions cut 4 bases from V and 6 bases from J, with 21 bases between. CDR1 is SGHAT, CDR2 FQNNGV, per germline. CDR3 sequence reads: CASSSRPASAVPGELFF. CDR3 bases: TGTGCCAGCAGCTCCCGACCGGCTAGCGCTGTCCCCGGGGAGCTGTTTTTT.

The chain links TRBV13 to TRBJ2-3, with D possibly matching TRBD2 (7 bases). CDR1 and CDR2 (germline): PRHDT, FYEKMQ (reference sequence). The CDR3 consists of 16 residues. Trimming removed 5 bases from V and 1 base from J, with 16 bases in between. CDR3 protein: CASSPTGGGGTDTQYF. CDR3 DNA sequence: TGTGCCAGCAGCCCCACCGGCGGGGGCGGCACAGATACGCAGTATTTT. The whole variable domain, remainder taken from reference TRBV13 and TRBJ2-3, is AAGVIQSPRHLIKEKRETATLKCYPIPRHDTVYWYQQGPGQDPQFLISFYEKMQSDKGSIPDRFSAQQFSDYHSELNMSSLELGDSALYFCASSPTGGGGTDTQYFGPGTRLTVL.

As concerns this clone: This sequence may be a read error, since a much larger clone differs from it by one base. This chain joins TRBV2 and TRBJ1-2; D gene ambiguous. Per germline, CDR1 SNHLY and CDR2 FYNNEI. The CDR3 extends over 12 amino acids. Trimming left V 5 bases short and J 3 bases short, with 7 bases between. Here the CDR3 DNA reads TGTGCCAGCAGTCCAGAGGACTATGGCTACACCTTC. Its translation: CASSPEDYGYTF.

V gene TRBV7-8 combines with J gene TRBJ2-5; perhaps TRBD1 as D (6 bases). Trimming took 4 bases from V and 8 from J, leaving 14 bases between them. The CDR3 runs to 13 residues. Looked up from germline, CDR1 is SGHVS and CDR2 is FQNEAQ. The CDR3 sequence is CASSSSGVSTQYF. CDR3 in DNA: TGTGCCAGCAGCTCCTCAGGGGTGAGCACCCAGTACTTC.

The gene calls are TRBV18 and TRBJ1-1, with 7 bases that match TRBD1. The V gene's germline CDR1 is KGHSH and CDR2 LQKENI. With 2 bases clipped from V and 8 bases from J, the junction kept 5 bases outside the gene matches. This CDR3 spans 13 amino acids. The CDR3 sequence is CASSPGSDREAFF. The CDR3 nucleotides read TGTGCCAGCTCACCAGGATCGGACAGGGAAGCTTTCTTT.

The table lists this clone with a few counts. The chain uses TRBV7-2 and TRBJ2-7; 7 bases map to TRBD1. The CDR3 is 15 amino acids. Trimming at V came to 2 bases and at J to 5 bases, leaving 9 bases not matched to a gene. The germline CDR1 and CDR2 sequences are SGHTA and FQGNSA. Written as DNA, the CDR3 is TGTGCCAGCAGCTTATCCGGCCAACAGGGGCACGAGCAGTACTTC. Translated: CASSLSGQQGHEQYF.

The chain employs TRBV28 and TRBJ2-1; 9 bases map to TRBD2. The V gene end was trimmed by 5 bases and the J gene end by 4 bases; junction bases not matched to a gene: 15. This CDR3 has 18 residues. Germline V CDR1 and CDR2: MDHEN, SYDVKM. The CDR3 bases are TGTGCCAGCAGTACCTCACAGACACTAGCGGGCTTTTACAATGAGCAGTTCTTC. Encoded protein: CASSTSQTLAGFYNEQFF.

The chain links TRBV6-5 to TRBJ2-7, with TRBD2 as a possible D gene (5 bases). V lost 2 bases to trimming and J lost 6 bases, with 14 bases between them. CDR3 size: 14 residues. Germline CDR1 MNHEY, CDR2 SVGAGI. The CDR3 region has the DNA TGTGCCAGCAGTTACCAGCTAGCTCGGAGCGAGCAGTACTTC. Translated, it gives CASSYQLARSEQYF.

The V and J genes are TRBV28 and TRBJ2-7; 8 nucleotides match TRBD1. Per germline, CDR1 MDHEN and CDR2 SYDVKM. V was clipped by 6 bases and J by 2 bases; unmatched bases: 12. The CDR3 is made up of 16 amino acids. CDR3 DNA: TGTGCCAGCAGCCTATTGCCGGGGACAGGAACCTACGAGCAGTACTTC. The encoded protein is CASSLLPGTGTYEQYF.

This chain joins TRBV7-2 and TRBJ1-1; TRBD1 might be the D (5 bases). The CDR3 has 15 residues. The V end lost 1 base, the J end lost 1 base, and 10 bases lay between the germline ends. Germline values: CDR1 SGHTA, CDR2 FQGNSA. CDR3 residues: CASSLVGQGNTEAFF. The CDR3 nucleotides read TGTGCCAGCAGCTTAGTTGGCCAGGGGAACACTGAAGCTTTCTTT.

The chain uses TRBV5-4 and TRBJ1-1; maybe TRBD1 (6 bases). The CDR3 has 14 amino acids. Trimming stripped 1 base from V and 4 bases from J, with 11 bases between. The germline V gene encodes CDR1 SGHNT and CDR2 YYREEE (reference sequence). The CDR3 DNA reads as TGTGCCAGCAGCTTGCCAGGGGTGGTCACTGAAGCTTTCTTT. This translates into CASSLPGVVTEAFF.

This clone came up once. The V gene is TRBV5-1, the J gene TRBJ2-3; no firm D call. This CDR3 has 15 residues. V shed 0 bases and J shed 2 bases, with 10 bases lying between them. In germline, CDR1 is SGHRS, CDR2 YFSETQ. CDR3 residues: CASSLDGANTDTQYF. The CDR3 region has the DNA TGCGCCAGCAGCTTGGATGGTGCTAACACAGATACGCAGTATTTT.

This chain connects TRBV28 to TRBJ1-2; the D gene is possibly TRBD1 (6 bases). The germline CDR1 and CDR2 sequences are MDHEN and SYDVKM. The CDR3 is made up of 14 amino acids. V was trimmed by 2 bases and J by 2 bases, leaving 9 bases between them. Here the CDR3 DNA reads TGTGCCAGCAGTTTAACAGGGTTAAACTATGGCTACACCTTC. It codes for CASSLTGLNYGYTF.